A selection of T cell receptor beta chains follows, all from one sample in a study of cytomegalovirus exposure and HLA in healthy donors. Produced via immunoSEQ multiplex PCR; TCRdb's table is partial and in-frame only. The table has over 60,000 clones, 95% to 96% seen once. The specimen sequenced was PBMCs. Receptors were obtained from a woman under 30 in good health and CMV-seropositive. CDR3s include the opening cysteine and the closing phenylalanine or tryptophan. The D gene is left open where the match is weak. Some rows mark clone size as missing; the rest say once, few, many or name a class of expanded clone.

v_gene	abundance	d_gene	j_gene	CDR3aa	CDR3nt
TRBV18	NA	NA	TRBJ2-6	CASSPLDLSSGANVLTF	TGTGCCAGCTCACCACTCGATCTGAGCTCTGGGGCCAACGTCCTGACTTTC
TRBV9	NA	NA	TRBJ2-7	CASGHGGAYEQYF	TGTGCCAGTGGTCACGGCGGGGCCTACGAGCAGTACTTC
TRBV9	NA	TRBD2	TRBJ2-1	CASSVSSGRYEQFF	TGTGCCAGCAGCGTATCAAGCGGGAGATATGAGCAGTTCTTC
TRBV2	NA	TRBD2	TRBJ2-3	CASGGTSGSRQYF	TGTGCCAGCGGCGGGACTAGCGGGTCCCGCCAGTATTTT
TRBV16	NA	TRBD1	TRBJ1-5	CASSQGTGIIGQPQHF	TGTGCCAGCAGCCAAGGGACAGGGATCATAGGCCAGCCCCAGCATTTT
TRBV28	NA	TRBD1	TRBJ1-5	CASRPGQGAGQPQHF	TGTGCCAGCAGGCCGGGACAGGGGGCTGGACAGCCCCAGCATTTT
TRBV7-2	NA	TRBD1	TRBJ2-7	CASSVGTGQYEQYF	TGTGCCAGCAGCGTCGGGACAGGGCAGTACGAGCAGTACTTC
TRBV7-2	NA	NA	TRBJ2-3	CASSLSGAVADTQYF	TGTGCCAGCAGCTTATCCGGAGCTGTAGCAGATACGCAGTATTTT
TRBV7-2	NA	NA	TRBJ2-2	CASSLGGFGSGELFF	TGTGCCAGCAGCTTAGGAGGGTTTGGATCCGGGGAGCTGTTTTTT
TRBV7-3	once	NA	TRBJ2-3	CASSLGGPGDTQYF	TGTGCCAGCAGTTTAGGAGGGCCGGGAGATACGCAGTATTTT
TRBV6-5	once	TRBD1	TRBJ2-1	CASRLGQYNEQFF	TGTGCCAGCAGATTGGGACAGTACAATGAGCAGTTCTTC
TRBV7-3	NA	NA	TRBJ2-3	CASSHRGLTDTQYF	TGTGCCAGCAGCCACCGCGGCCTCACAGATACGCAGTATTTT
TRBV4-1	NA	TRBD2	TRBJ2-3	CASSQGPLADRTDTQYF	TGCGCCAGCAGCCAAGGCCCACTAGCGGATCGCACAGATACGCAGTATTTT
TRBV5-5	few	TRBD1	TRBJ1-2	CASSLTTGADYGYTF	TGTGCCAGCAGCTTGACCACAGGGGCCGACTATGGCTACACCTTC
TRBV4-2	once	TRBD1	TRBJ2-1	CASSQEEGTGGNEQFF	TGTGCCAGCAGCCAAGAGGAAGGGACAGGGGGCAATGAGCAGTTCTTC
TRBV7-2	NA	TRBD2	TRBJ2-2	CASSFPLTSGSKNTGELFF	TGTGCCAGCAGCTTTCCCCTGACTAGCGGGAGTAAGAACACCGGGGAGCTGTTTTTT
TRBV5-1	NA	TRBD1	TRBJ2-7	CASSLETGKDEQYF	TGCGCCAGCAGCTTGGAGACAGGGAAGGACGAGCAGTACTTC
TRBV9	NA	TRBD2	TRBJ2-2	CASSTGTSGSLGELFF	TGTGCCAGCAGCACCGGGACTAGCGGGAGTCTCGGGGAGCTGTTTTTT
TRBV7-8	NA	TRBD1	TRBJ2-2	CASIPGGVGELFF	TGTGCCAGCATTCCAGGGGGAGTCGGGGAGCTGTTTTTT
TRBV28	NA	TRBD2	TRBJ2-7	CASRSGTKSSYEQYF	TGTGCCAGCAGATCTGGGACTAAGTCCTCCTACGAGCAGTACTTC
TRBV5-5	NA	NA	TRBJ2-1	CASKGGRILDEQFF	TGTGCCAGCAAGGGTGGGAGAATCCTGGATGAGCAGTTCTTC
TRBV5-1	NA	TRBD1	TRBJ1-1	CASSFGGQGNTEAFF	TGCGCCAGCAGCTTTGGGGGACAGGGGAACACTGAAGCTTTCTTT
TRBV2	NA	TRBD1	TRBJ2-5	CASSHRDRGETQYF	TGTGCCAGCAGCCACCGGGACAGGGGTGAGACCCAGTACTTC
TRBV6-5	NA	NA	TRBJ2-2	CAVGRLGTGELFF	TGTGCCGTCGGGAGACTGGGCACCGGGGAGCTGTTTTTT
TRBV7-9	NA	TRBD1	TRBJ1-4	CASSSTGGSEKLFF	TGTGCCAGCAGCTCCACAGGGGGCAGTGAAAAACTGTTTTTT
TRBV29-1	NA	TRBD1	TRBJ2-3	CSVGDRSDTQYF	TGCAGCGTTGGGGACAGGAGTGATACGCAGTATTTT
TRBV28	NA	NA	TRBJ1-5	CASSWGGQPQHF	TGTGCCAGCAGTTGGGGGGGTCAGCCCCAGCATTTT
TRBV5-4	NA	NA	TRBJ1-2	CASSFSTRSYGYTF	TGTGCCAGCAGCTTCTCAACCCGGTCCTATGGCTACACCTTC
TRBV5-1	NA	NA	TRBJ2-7	CASSLGGSSYEQYF	TGCGCCAGCAGCTTGGGGGGCTCCTCCTACGAGCAGTACTTC
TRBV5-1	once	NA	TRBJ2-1	CASSKQGVPYNEQFF	TGCGCCAGCAGCAAACAGGGAGTTCCATACAATGAGCAGTTCTTC
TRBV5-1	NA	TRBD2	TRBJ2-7	CASSLGSGVSYEQYF	TGCGCCAGCAGCTTGGGTAGCGGGGTCTCCTACGAGCAGTACTTC
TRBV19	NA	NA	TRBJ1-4	CASSIAGRESELTNEKLFF	TGTGCCAGTAGTATAGCAGGCAGGGAAAGTGAGTTAACTAATGAAAAACTGTTTTTT
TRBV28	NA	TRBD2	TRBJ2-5	CASRKTLPSGQETQYF	TGTGCCAGCAGAAAAACCCTCCCTAGCGGGCAAGAGACCCAGTACTTC
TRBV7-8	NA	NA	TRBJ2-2	CASSSSATSLGTGELFF	TGTGCCAGCAGCTCGAGCGCAACTAGCTTAGGCACCGGGGAGCTGTTTTTT
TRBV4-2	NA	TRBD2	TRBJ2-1	CASKKSSGRANNWYNEQFF	TGTGCCAGCAAGAAATCTAGCGGGAGGGCCAACAACTGGTACAATGAGCAGTTCTTC
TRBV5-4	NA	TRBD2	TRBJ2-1	CASSLVPLAGQEQFF	TGTGCCAGCAGCTTGGTACCCCTAGCGGGACAGGAGCAGTTCTTC
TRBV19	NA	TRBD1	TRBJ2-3	CASSIKGASDTQYF	TGTGCCAGTAGTATAAAGGGGGCATCAGATACGCAGTATTTT
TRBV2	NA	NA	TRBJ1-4	CASGGSPNEKLFF	TGTGCCAGCGGAGGCAGCCCTAATGAAAAACTGTTTTTT
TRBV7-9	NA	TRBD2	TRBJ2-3	CASSLAGGEWKDTQYF	TGTGCCAGCAGCTTAGCTGGGGGGGAGTGGAAAGATACGCAGTATTTT
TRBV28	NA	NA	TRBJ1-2	CASSLNLGYTF	TGTGCCAGCAGTTTAAATCTTGGCTACACCTTC
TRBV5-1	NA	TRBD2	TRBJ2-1	CASSLVLAGGGNEQFF	TGCGCCAGCAGCTTGGTACTAGCGGGAGGGGGCAATGAGCAGTTCTTC
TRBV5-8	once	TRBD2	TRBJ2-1	CASSLKGRERKFF	TGTGCCAGCAGCTTAAAAGGGCGGGAGCGGAAGTTCTTC
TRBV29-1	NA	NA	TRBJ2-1	CSVLASYNEQFF	TGCAGCGTCCTGGCCTCTTACAATGAGCAGTTCTTC
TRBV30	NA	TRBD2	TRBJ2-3	CAWIPGASGHTQYF	TGTGCCTGGATACCCGGGGCTAGCGGTCACACGCAGTATTTT
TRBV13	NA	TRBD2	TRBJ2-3	CASSLPWGGPDTQYF	TGTGCCAGCAGCTTACCTTGGGGGGGACCAGATACGCAGTATTTT
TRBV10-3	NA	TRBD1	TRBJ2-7	CAISESGQTYEQYF	TGTGCCATCAGTGAGTCGGGACAGACCTACGAGCAGTACTTC
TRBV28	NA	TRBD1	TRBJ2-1	CASGTGYSGEQFF	TGTGCCAGCGGGACAGGGTACTCTGGCGAGCAGTTCTTC
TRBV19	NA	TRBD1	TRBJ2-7	CASSLRQGAYEQYF	TGTGCCAGTAGTCTGCGACAGGGTGCCTACGAGCAGTACTTC
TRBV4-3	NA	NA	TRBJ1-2	CASSQGSQMASGVGYGYTF	TGCGCCAGCAGCCAAGGATCCCAAATGGCGTCAGGGGTAGGCTATGGCTACACCTTC
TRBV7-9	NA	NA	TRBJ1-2	CASSLDGGNGYTF	TGTGCCAGCAGCTTAGATGGGGGCAATGGCTACACCTTC
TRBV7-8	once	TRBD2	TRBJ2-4	CASSLARSGRGKNIQYF	TGTGCCAGCAGCTTAGCTCGTAGCGGGAGGGGCAAAAACATTCAGTACTTC
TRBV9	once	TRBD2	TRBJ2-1	CASSASGRDYNEQFF	TGTGCCAGCAGCGCTAGCGGGAGGGACTACAATGAGCAGTTCTTC
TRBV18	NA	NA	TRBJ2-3	CASSPQGLESDTQYF	TGTGCCAGCTCACCACAGGGACTCGAATCAGATACGCAGTATTTT
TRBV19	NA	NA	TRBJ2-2	CASSPHRAGTGELFF	TGTGCCAGTAGTCCCCATAGAGCGGGCACCGGGGAGCTGTTTTTT
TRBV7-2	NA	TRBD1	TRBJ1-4	CASSGTGGANEKLFF	TGTGCCAGCAGCGGGACAGGGGGCGCGAATGAAAAACTGTTTTTT